A single sample gave rise to the 27 T cell receptor beta chains below, sequenced in a study of T cell repertoires in cytomegalovirus infection. TCRdb analysed the reads with MiXCR anew, one entry per CDR3 protein. The data show roughly 150,000 distinct CDR3 sequences, with about 20% seen just once and roughly 25% held by the top ten. These TCRs are of unknown antigen specificity. Sequencing used CD8+ T cells from cultured PBMCs, obtained from culture after CMV antigen stimulation. These receptors all stem from a human donor in good health (CMV status not recorded). Some clones in this sample may be carry-over from other donors' samples.

The table lists this clonotype with a few counts. The chain carries TRBV5-4 and TRBJ2-2; D call uncertain. The CDR3 covers 14 residues. The germline V and J ends were trimmed by 4 bases and 1 base, with 8 bases remaining between them. Germline CDR1 reads SGHNT; CDR2 reads YYREEE (reference sequence). CDR3 nucleotides: TGTGCCAGCAGCCCGGACCAGAACACCGGGGAGCTGTTTTTT. It encodes CASSPDQNTGELFF.

The rearrangement joins TRBV12-3 or TRBV12-4 to TRBJ1-6, with D uncertain. The CDR3 has 15 residues. Trimming took 1 base from V and 6 from J, leaving 10 bases between them. The CDR3 bases are TGTGCCAGCAGTTTAGGAGGGAGTGGTAATTCACCCCTCCACTTT. Translating it yields CASSLGGSGNSPLHF.

This sequence joins TRBV12-3 or TRBV12-4 and TRBJ1-4; D is unclear. Trimming stripped 5 bases from V and 0 bases from J, with 7 bases between. The CDR3 is 14 residues long. CDR3 DNA sequence: TGTGCCAGCAGTCTTTTAGCAACTAATGAAAAACTGTTTTTT. This translates into CASSLLATNEKLFF.

The CDR3: CASSLFKNTEAFF. CDR3 DNA: TGTGCCAGCAGTTTATTCAAGAACACTGAAGCTTTCTTT. V gene TRBV12-3 or TRBV12-4 combines with J gene TRBJ1-1; no definite D call. V was shortened by 2 bases and J by 1 base, with 5 bases between the two germline ends. The CDR3 contains 13 residues.

The chain employs TRBV6-5 and TRBJ1-2, with 8 bases matching TRBD1. This CDR3 spans 13 amino acids. Losses at the gene ends were 8 bases for V and 6 bases for J; bases not matched to a gene: 8. Germline assignment: CDR1 MNHEY and CDR2 SVGAGI. The CDR3 spells CASHDRGLHGYTF. The CDR3 DNA is TGTGCCAGCCATGACAGGGGACTTCATGGCTACACCTTC.

This clonotype was counted only a few times. The CDR3 nucleotides read TGTGCCAGCAGCTTAGAATCGGAGGACAGGGGGCATGAGACCCAGTACTTC. As protein: CASSLESEDRGHETQYF. V is TRBV7-2 and J is TRBJ2-5; the match to TRBD1 covers 11 bases. After removal of 1 base from V and 5 bases from J, the junction contained 9 bases not matched to a gene. The CDR3 loop spans 17 amino acids. The germline gives CDR1 SGHTA, CDR2 FQGNSA.

This chain links TRBV7-9 with TRBJ2-7; D call uncertain. The germline V gene encodes CDR1 SEHNR and CDR2 FQNEAQ (reference sequence). The CDR3 contains 12 residues. With 4 bases removed from V and 7 bases from J, the gap between germline ends came to 11 bases. The DNA for the CDR3 is TGTGCCAGCAGCTCAGCCCCCACAGAGCAGTACTTC. Translated: CASSSAPTEQYF.

V is TRBV10-3 and J is TRBJ2-7; D not certain. The germline V and J ends were trimmed by 3 bases and 7 bases, with 10 bases remaining between them. Germline lookup yields CDR1 ENHRY and CDR2 SYGVKD. The CDR3 sequence is 12 residues long. CDR3 in DNA: TGTGCCATCAGTGAAAGGGCCGGGGAGCAGTACTTC. It specifies CAISERAGEQYF.

This clonotype has a handful of counts. The V and J genes are TRBV7-9 and TRBJ2-7; 11 bases match TRBD2. This CDR3 is built from 16 residues. V lost 5 bases, J lost 3 bases, and 9 bases stayed unmatched. Germline assignment: CDR1 SEHNR and CDR2 FQNEAQ (reference sequence). In DNA form, the CDR3 reads TGTGCCAGCAGCACCCCTACTAGCGGGGGTTTCTACGAGCAGTACTTC. Translated, it gives CASSTPTSGGFYEQYF.

The chain is built from TRBV7-6 and TRBJ2-7, with 12 bases identical to TRBD1. J lost 4 bases, V lost 5 bases, and 6 bases had no gene match. The CDR3 sequence is 15 residues long. CDR1 and CDR2 from the germline V gene are SGHVS and FNYEAQ. The CDR3 sequence: CASSIGTGGEYEQYF. CDR3 sequence (DNA): TGTGCCAGCAGCATCGGGACAGGGGGCGAGTACGAGCAGTACTTC.

This clonotype was seen ten or more times. The genes are TRBV23-1 and TRBJ1-1; 9 bases match TRBD1. TRBV23-1 is an ORF for which the function is uncertain. J was trimmed by 5 bases and V by 5 bases; bases with no gene match: 15. The length of the CDR3 is 17 residues. The CDR3 nucleotides read TGCGCCAGCAGTTTTAAAGGAACAGGGGGCACGGGAACTGAAGCTTTCTTT. Amino acids: CASSFKGTGGTGTEAFF.

This rearrangement joins TRBV15 to TRBJ2-3; D is perhaps TRBD1 (6 bases). Trimming took off 0 bases at V and 5 bases at J, with 18 bases between the two ends. Germline CDR1 is LNHNV and CDR2 is YYDKDF (reference sequence). The CDR3 runs 17 residues. CDR3 DNA sequence: TGTGCCACCAGCAGAGATCACCCATCAACAGGGATAGATACGCAGTATTTT. This sequence encodes CATSRDHPSTGIDTQYF.

The chain couples TRBV7-2 to TRBJ1-2; 10 bases agree with TRBD1. The CDR3 sequence is 14 residues long. CDR1 and CDR2 from the germline V gene are SGHTA and FQGNSA. J gave up 6 bases and V 6 bases, and 7 bases lay outside the gene matches. The CDR3 bases are TGTGCCAGCAGTGGGCCCGGGACAGGGGATGGCTACACCTTC. Protein: CASSGPGTGDGYTF.

The chain uses TRBV6-2 or TRBV6-3 and TRBJ1-2; D uncertain. Germline V gene data show CDR1 as MNHEY and CDR2 as SVGEGT. The CDR3 runs 14 residues. V lost 6 bases and J 4 bases, leaving 15 bases between the germline ends. CDR3 amino acids: CASRFIDRSYGYTF. CDR3 nucleotides: TGTGCCAGCAGATTTATCGACCGTAGCTATGGCTACACCTTC.

The V call is TRBV4-1, the J call TRBJ2-7, with D possibly being TRBD1 (5 bases). CDR1 and CDR2 from the germline V gene are MGHRA and YSYEKL. V dropped 0 bases and J dropped 4 bases, with 13 bases sitting between them. There are 15 residues in the CDR3. CDR3 bases: TGCGCCAGCAGCCAAGATAGGGGCAGTAGGTACGAGCAGTACTTC. This codes for CASSQDRGSRYEQYF.

This clonotype has more than one count but fewer than ten. The V call is TRBV6-2 or TRBV6-3, the J call TRBJ1-3, with D hard to call. The CDR3 sequence is 15 residues long. Germline V gene lookup returns CDR1 MNHEY and CDR2 SVGEGT. V was pared by 3 bases and J by 0 bases, with 9 bases between. The CDR3 DNA reads as TGTGCCAGCAGTTATGTCCAGGACTCTGGAAACACCATATATTTT. Its translation: CASSYVQDSGNTIYF.

This clonotype was counted between two and nine times. The CDR3 is CASSPTGKNYGYTF. CDR3 sequence (DNA): TGTGCCAGCAGTCCTACAGGGAAGAACTATGGCTACACCTTC. The genes are TRBV6-2 or TRBV6-3 and TRBJ1-2; TRBD1 is a possible D gene (6 bases). The CDR3 contains 14 residues. Trimming pared 5 bases from V and 2 bases from J, leaving 12 bases between. Germline-derived CDR1 and CDR2 are MNHEY and SVGEGT.

The genes are TRBV6-5 and TRBJ2-7; TRBD1 matches 7 bases. V shed 3 bases and J 6 bases; nucleotides not matched to a gene: 5. The CDR3 loop spans 13 amino acids. Germline values: CDR1 MNHEY, CDR2 SVGAGI. CDR3 in amino acids: CASSYSTGAEQYF. CDR3 coding DNA: TGTGCCAGCAGTTATTCAACAGGGGCCGAGCAGTACTTC.

This clonotype was observed a single time. V and J are TRBV6-2 or TRBV6-3 and TRBJ2-2; D ambiguous. The germline CDR1 and CDR2 sequences are MNHEY and SVGEGT. There are 16 residues in the CDR3. Trimming removed 0 bases at V and 2 bases at J, with 10 bases between. The CDR3 here is CASSYSRVSNTGELFF. The CDR3 DNA is TGTGCCAGCAGTTACTCGAGAGTGTCTAACACCGGGGAGCTGTTTTTT.

The rearrangement uses TRBV7-8 and TRBJ2-7, with D tentatively TRBD2 (6 bases). CDR1 is SGHVS, CDR2 FQNEAQ, per germline. Trimming removed 4 bases from V and 6 bases from J, with 10 bases in between. The CDR3 has 12 residues. The CDR3 region is CASSSGTGEQYF. The CDR3 DNA follows: TGTGCCAGCAGCTCTGGGACTGGCGAGCAGTACTTC.

The chain is built from TRBV7-8 and TRBJ2-3, with 7 nucleotides matching TRBD2. The CDR3 length is 15 residues. CDR1 SGHVS and CDR2 FQNEAQ come from the germline V gene. V lost 5 bases to trimming and J lost 0 bases; unmatched junction nucleotides: 5. DNA of the CDR3: TGTGCCAGCAGCCAAGCTAGCGGCAGCACAGATACGCAGTATTTT. The encoded protein is CASSQASGSTDTQYF.

This clonotype was observed a few times. This rearrangement joins TRBV9 to TRBJ2-7, with a tentative D call TRBD2 (5 bases). Germline V gene lookup returns CDR1 SGDLS and CDR2 YYNGEE. This CDR3 has 15 residues. Trimming removed 0 bases from V and 4 bases from J, with 14 bases in between. The CDR3 DNA follows: TGTGCCAGCAGCGTAGGAGAGGGAGTTACTTACGAGCAGTACTTC. As protein: CASSVGEGVTYEQYF.

The table lists this clonotype with a few counts. This chain links TRBV7-2 with TRBJ1-6; perhaps TRBD1 as D (6 bases). V was clipped by 0 bases and J by 8 bases, with 20 bases between them. CDR3 length equals 18 residues. Germline V gene data show CDR1 as SGHTA and CDR2 as FQGNSA. The CDR3 loop reads CASSLATPQGLGDSPLHF. The CDR3 region has the DNA TGTGCCAGCAGCTTAGCTACTCCTCAGGGGCTAGGGGATTCACCCCTCCACTTT.

This clonotype was recorded only once. The chain combines TRBV5-6 with TRBJ2-7, with D perhaps assigned TRBD1 or TRBD2 (6 bases each). The ends were cut back, 2 bases at V and 8 bases at J, with 29 bases in the middle. CDR1 SGHDT and CDR2 YYEEEE come from the germline V gene. CDR3 length: 18 residues. The CDR3 loop is CASSFTVWGGGTLRKQYF. The DNA of the CDR3 is TGTGCCAGCAGCTTTACCGTGTGGGGTGGAGGGACACTCCGGAAGCAGTACTTC.

This chain links TRBV2 with TRBJ1-5; 7 nucleotides align to TRBD1. CDR1 SNHLY and CDR2 FYNNEI come from the germline V gene. The length of the CDR3 is 14 residues. With 7 bases clipped from V and 4 bases from J, the junction kept 7 bases outside the gene matches. For the CDR3, the DNA is TGTGCCAGCAAGCCCGGACAGGCTAATCAGCCCCAGCATTTT. Translated: CASKPGQANQPQHF. Supplemented by reference TRBV2 and TRBJ1-5, the full variable domain reads EPEVTQTPSHQVTQMGQEVILRCVPISNHLYFYWYRQILGQKVEFLVSFYNNEISEKSEIFDDQFSVERPDGSNFTLKIRSTKLEDSAMYFCASKPGQANQPQHFGDGTRLSIL.

This clonotype was seen only a few times. The V and J genes are TRBV6-2 or TRBV6-3 and TRBJ1-6; D is perhaps TRBD1 (5 bases). CDR1 is MNHEY, CDR2 SVGEGT, per germline. The V and J ends lost 6 bases and 0 bases respectively, with 15 bases between them. The CDR3 is 17 residues long. CDR3 sequence: CASRTGPGPSYNSPLHF. The CDR3 nucleotides read TGTGCCAGCAGGACGGGGCCGGGCCCCTCCTATAATTCACCCCTCCACTTT.

This chain links TRBV25-1 with TRBJ2-7; D uncertain. Germline V gives CDR1 MGHDK, CDR2 SYGVNS. The CDR3 covers 11 residues. Trimming removed 3 bases from V and 5 bases from J, with 5 bases in between. CDR3 DNA sequence: TGTGCCAGCAGTGAGGGGAACGAGCAGTACTTC. Its protein product is CASSEGNEQYF.